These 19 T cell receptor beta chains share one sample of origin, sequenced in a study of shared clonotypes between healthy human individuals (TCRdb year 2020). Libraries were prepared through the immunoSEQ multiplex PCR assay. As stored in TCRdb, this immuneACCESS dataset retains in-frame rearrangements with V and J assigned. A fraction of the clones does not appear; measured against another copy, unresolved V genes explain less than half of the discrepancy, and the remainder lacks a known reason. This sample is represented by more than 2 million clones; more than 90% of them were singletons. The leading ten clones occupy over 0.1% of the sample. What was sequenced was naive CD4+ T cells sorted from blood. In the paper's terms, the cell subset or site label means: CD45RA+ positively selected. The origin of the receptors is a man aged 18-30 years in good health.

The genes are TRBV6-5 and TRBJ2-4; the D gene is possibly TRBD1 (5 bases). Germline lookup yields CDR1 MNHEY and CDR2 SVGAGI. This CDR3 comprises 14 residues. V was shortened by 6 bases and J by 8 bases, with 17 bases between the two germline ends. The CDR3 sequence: CASRSRTPNDIQYF. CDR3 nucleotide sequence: TGTGCCAGCAGGTCCCGGACACCTAACGACATTCAGTACTTC.

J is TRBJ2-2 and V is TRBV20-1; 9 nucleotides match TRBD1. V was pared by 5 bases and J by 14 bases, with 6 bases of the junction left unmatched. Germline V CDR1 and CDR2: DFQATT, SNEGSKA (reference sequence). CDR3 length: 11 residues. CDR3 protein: CSAAGTGNLFF. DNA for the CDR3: TGCAGTGCTGCCGGGACAGGGAATCTGTTTTTT.

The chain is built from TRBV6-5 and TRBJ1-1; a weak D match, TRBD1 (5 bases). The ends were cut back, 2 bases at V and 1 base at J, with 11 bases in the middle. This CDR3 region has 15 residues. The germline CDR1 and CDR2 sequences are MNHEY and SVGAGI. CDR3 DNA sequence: TGTGCCAGCAGTTACGGGGGGGTCGGGAACACTGAAGCTTTCTTT. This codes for CASSYGGVGNTEAFF.

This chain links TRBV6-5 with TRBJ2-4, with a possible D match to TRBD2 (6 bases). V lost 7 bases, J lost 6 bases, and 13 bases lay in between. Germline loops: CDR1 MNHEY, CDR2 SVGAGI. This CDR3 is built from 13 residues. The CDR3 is CASMEGLGNIQYF. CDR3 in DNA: TGTGCCAGCATGGAGGGCTTGGGAAACATTCAGTACTTC.

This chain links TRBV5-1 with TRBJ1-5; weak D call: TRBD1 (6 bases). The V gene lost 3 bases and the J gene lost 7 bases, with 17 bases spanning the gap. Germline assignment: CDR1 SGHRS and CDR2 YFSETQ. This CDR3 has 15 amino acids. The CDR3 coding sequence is TGCGCCAGCAGCTCACTTGGGACCCAGGGGCAGCCCCAGCATTTT. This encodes CASSSLGTQGQPQHF.

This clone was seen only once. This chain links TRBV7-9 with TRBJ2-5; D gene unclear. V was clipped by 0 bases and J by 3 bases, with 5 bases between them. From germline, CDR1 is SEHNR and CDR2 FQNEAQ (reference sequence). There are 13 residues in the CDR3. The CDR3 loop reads CASSLAGKETQYF. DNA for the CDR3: TGTGCCAGCAGCTTAGCGGGTAAAGAGACCCAGTACTTC.

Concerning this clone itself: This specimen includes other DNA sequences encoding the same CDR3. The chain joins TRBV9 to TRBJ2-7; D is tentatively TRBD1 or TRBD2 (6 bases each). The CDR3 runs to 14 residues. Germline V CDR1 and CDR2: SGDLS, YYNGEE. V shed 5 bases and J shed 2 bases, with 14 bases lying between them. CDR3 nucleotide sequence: TGTGCCAGCAGTGTCGGAGGGGGTACCTACGAGCAGTACTTC. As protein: CASSVGGGTYEQYF.

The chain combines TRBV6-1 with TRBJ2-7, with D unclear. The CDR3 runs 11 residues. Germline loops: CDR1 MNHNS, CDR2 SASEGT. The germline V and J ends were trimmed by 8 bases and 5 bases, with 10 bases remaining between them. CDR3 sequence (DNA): TGTGCCAGCGAAGGGTTCAACGAGCAGTACTTC. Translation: CASEGFNEQYF.

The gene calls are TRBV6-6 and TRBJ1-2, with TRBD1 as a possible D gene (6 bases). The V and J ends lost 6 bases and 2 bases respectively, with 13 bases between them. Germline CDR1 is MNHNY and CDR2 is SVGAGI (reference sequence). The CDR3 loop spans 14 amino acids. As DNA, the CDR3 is TGTGCCAGCAGGGCCGACAGGCCCAACTATGGCTACACCTTC. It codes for CASRADRPNYGYTF.

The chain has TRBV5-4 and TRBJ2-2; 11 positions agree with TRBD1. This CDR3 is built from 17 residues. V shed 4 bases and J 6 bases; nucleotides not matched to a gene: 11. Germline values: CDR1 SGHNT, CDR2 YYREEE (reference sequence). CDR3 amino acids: CASSPGQGAIRPGELFF. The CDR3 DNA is TGTGCCAGCAGCCCCGGACAGGGGGCGATAAGGCCCGGGGAGCTGTTTTTT.

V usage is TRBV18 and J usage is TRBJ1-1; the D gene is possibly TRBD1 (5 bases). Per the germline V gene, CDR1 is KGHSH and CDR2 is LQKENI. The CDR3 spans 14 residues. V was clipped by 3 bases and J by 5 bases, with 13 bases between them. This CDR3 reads CASSPFQGDTEAFF. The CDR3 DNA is TGTGCCAGCTCACCGTTTCAGGGAGATACTGAAGCTTTCTTT.

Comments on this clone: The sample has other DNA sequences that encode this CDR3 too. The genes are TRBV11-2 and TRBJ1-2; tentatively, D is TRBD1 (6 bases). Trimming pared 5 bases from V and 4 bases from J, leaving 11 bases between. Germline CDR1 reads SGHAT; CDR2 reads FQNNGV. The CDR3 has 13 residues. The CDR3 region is CASSPRGSYGYTF. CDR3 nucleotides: TGTGCCAGCAGCCCGAGGGGGTCCTATGGCTACACCTTC.

In DNA form, the CDR3 reads TGTGCCAGCAGCCGGTGGGACGAGCAGTACTTC. As protein: CASSRWDEQYF. The chain is built from TRBV6-5 and TRBJ2-7; D gene uncertain. V lost 6 bases and J 5 bases, leaving 8 bases between the germline ends. The germline gives CDR1 MNHEY, CDR2 SVGAGI. CDR3 size: 11 residues.

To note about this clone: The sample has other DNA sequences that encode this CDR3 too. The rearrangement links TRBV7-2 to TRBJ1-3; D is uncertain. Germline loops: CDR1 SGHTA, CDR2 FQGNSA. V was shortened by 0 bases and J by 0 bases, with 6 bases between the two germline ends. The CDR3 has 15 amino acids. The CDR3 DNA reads TGTGCCAGCAGCTTAGCTGCCGGCTCTGGAAACACCATATATTTT. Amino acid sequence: CASSLAAGSGNTIYF.

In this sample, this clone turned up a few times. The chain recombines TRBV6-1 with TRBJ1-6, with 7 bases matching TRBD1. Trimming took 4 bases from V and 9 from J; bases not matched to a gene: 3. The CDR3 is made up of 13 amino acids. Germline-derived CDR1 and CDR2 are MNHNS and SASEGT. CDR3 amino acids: CASSGQGASPLHF. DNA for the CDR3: TGTGCCAGCAGTGGACAGGGAGCTTCACCCCTCCACTTT.

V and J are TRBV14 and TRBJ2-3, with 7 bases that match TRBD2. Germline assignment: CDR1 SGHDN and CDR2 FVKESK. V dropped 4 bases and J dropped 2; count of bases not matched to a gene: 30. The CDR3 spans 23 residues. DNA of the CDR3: TGTGCCAGCAGCCTCAACCCCTGGGGACCGGGGAGACGGCGGGAGACCCTCACAGATACGCAGTATTTT. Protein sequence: CASSLNPWGPGRRRETLTDTQYF.

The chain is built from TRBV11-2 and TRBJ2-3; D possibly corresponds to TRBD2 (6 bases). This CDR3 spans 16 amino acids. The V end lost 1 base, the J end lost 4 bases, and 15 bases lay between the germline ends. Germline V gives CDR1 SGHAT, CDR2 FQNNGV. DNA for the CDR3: TGTGCCAGCAGCTTAGTTCCGGGGGTGGGCCCAGATACGCAGTATTTT. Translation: CASSLVPGVGPDTQYF. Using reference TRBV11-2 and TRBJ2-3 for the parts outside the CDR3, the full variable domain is EAGVAQSPRYKIIEKRQSVAFWCNPISGHATLYWYQQILGQGPKLLIQFQNNGVVDDSQLPKDRFSAERLKGVDSTLKIQPAKLEDSAVYLCASSLVPGVGPDTQYFGPGTRLTVL.

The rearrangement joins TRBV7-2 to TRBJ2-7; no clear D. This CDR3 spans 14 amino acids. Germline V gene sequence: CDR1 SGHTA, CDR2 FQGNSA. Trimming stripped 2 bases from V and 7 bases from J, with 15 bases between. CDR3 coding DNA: TGTGCCAGCAGCTTACGAGAGAACCCCAGGGAGCAGTACTTC. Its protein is CASSLRENPREQYF.

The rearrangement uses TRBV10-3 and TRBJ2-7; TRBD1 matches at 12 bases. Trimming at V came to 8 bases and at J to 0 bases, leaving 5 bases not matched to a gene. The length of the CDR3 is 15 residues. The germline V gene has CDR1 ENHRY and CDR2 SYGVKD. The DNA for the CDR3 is TGTGCCATCGGGGGACAGGGGGCTGGCTCCTACGAGCAGTACTTC. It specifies CAIGGQGAGSYEQYF.